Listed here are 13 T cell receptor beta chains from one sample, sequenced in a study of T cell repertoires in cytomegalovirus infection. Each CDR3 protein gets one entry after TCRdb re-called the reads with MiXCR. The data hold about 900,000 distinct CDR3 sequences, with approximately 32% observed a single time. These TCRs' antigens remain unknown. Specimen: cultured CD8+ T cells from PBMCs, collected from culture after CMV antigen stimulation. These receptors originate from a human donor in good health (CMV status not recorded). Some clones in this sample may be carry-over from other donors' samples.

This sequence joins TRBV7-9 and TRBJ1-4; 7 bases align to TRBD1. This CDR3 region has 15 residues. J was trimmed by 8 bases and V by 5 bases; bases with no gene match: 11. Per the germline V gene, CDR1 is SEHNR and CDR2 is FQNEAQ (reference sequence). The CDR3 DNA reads TGTGCCAGCAGCCTCCCGACAGGGAAAGACGAAAAACTGTTTTTT. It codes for CASSLPTGKDEKLFF.

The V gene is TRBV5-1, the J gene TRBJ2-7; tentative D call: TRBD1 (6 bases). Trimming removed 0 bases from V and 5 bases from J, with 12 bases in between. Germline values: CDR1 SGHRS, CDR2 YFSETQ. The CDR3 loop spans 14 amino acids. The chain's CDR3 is CASSLGGRSHEQYF. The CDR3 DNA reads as TGCGCCAGCAGCTTGGGGGGGCGGTCACACGAGCAGTACTTC. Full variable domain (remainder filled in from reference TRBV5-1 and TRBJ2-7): KAGVTQTPRYLIKTRGQQVTLSCSPISGHRSVSWYQQTPGQGLQFLFEYFSETQRNKGNFPGRFSGRQFSNSRSEMNVSTLELGDSALYLCASSLGGRSHEQYFGPGTRLTVT.

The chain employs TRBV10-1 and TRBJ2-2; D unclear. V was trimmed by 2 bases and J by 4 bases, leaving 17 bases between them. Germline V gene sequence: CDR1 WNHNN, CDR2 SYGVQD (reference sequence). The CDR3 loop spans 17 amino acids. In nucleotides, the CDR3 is TGCGCCAGCAGTGAGACCTTTTTATCTTACGGCACCGGGGAGCTGTTTTTT. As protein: CASSETFLSYGTGELFF.

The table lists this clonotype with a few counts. CDR3 residues: CASSEEWGFFTDTQYF. CDR3 DNA: TGCGCCAGCAGTGAGGAGTGGGGTTTTTTTACAGATACGCAGTATTTT. This chain links TRBV10-2 with TRBJ2-3; D unresolved. V lost 2 bases and J 3 bases, leaving 15 bases between the germline ends. The CDR3 runs 16 residues. Germline CDR1 and CDR2: WSHSY and SAAADI.

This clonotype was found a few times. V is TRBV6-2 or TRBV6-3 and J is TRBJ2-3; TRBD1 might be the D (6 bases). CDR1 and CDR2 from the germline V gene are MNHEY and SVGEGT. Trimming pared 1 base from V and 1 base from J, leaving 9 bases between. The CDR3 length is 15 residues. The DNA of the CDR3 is TGTGCCAGCAGTTACTACAGGGCTGGCACAGATACGCAGTATTTT. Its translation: CASSYYRAGTDTQYF.

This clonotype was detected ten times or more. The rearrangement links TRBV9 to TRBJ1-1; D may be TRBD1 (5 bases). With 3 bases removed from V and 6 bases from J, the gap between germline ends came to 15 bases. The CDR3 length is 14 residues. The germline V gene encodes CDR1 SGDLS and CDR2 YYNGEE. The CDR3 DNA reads TGTGCCAGCAGCGGCCCCGGGAGGGGCCCTGAAGCTTTCTTT. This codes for CASSGPGRGPEAFF.

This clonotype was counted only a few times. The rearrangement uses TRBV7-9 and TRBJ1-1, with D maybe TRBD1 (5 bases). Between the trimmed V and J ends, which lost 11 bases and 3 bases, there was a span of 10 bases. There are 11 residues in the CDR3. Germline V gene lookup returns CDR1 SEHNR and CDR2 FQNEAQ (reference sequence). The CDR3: CAAQADTEAFF. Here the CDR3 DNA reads TGTGCCGCACAGGCGGACACTGAAGCTTTCTTT. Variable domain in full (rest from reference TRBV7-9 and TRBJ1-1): DTGVSQNPRHKITKRGQNVTFRCDPISEHNRLYWYRQTLGQGPEFLTYFQNEAQLEKSRLLSDRFSAERPKGSFSTLEIQRTEQGDSAMYLCAAQADTEAFFGQGTRLTVV.

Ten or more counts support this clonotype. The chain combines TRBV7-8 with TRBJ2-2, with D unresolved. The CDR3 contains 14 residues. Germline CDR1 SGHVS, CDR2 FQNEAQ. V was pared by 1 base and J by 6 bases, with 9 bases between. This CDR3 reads CASSLVEGPGELFF. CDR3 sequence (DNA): TGTGCCAGCAGCTTAGTTGAAGGGCCCGGGGAGCTGTTTTTT.

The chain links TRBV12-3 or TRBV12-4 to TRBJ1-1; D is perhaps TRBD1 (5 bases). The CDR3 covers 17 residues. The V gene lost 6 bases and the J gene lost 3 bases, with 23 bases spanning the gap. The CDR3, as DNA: TGTGCCAGCAGCCCTCCCAGTGAGGCCAGGGAGGACACTGAAGCTTTCTTT. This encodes CASSPPSEAREDTEAFF.

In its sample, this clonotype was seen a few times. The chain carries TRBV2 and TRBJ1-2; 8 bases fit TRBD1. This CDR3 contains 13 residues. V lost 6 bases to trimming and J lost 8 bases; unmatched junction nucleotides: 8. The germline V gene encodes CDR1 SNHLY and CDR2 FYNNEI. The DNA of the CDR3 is TGTGCCAGCAGGGCCCAGGGGGCCCGAGGCTACACCTTC. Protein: CASRAQGARGYTF.

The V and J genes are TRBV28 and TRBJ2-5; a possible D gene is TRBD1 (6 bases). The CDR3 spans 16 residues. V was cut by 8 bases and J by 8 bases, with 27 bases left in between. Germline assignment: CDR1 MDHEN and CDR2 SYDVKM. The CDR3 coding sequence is TGTGCCAGCGGTCCCCCATTCACAGGGATCAAGAGCACCCAGTACTTC. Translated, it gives CASGPPFTGIKSTQYF.

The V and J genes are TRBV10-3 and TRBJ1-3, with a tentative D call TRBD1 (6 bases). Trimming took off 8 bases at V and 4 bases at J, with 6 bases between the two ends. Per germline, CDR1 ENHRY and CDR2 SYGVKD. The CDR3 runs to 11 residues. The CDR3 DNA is TGTGCCATCCAGGGGGGAAACACCATATATTTT. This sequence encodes CAIQGGNTIYF.

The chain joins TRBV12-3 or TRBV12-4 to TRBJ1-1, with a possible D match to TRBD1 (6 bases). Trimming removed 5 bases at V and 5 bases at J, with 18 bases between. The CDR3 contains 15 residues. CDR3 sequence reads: CASSPPQGLGTEAFF. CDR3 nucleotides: TGTGCCAGCAGTCCCCCTCAGGGGCTGGGGACTGAAGCTTTCTTT.